A selection of T cell receptor beta chains follows, all from one sample in a study of a mutant IDH1 vaccine in newly diagnosed glioma. No antigens are known for them. Profiling relied on immunoSEQ multiplex PCR, and the TCRdb table lists in-frame clones only, not all of them. This table holds 30,000 to 40,000 clones, around nine tenths found once. This specimen consisted of PBMCs, obtained from a glioma patient whose treatment included an IDH1 peptide vaccine. These receptors came from a woman aged 40 to 49 with glioma. Both conserved end residues are part of each CDR3. Each record gives: D gene, J gene, clone size, V gene, CDR3 protein, CDR3 DNA. D genes are given only for firm matches. Part of the rows lack a size; the others show once, few, many or a class for expanded clones.

D: -; J: TRBJ2-7; size: -; V: TRBV5-1; CDR3: CASSLGWEDSYEQYF; DNA: TGCGCCAGCAGCTTGGGTTGGGAGGACTCCTACGAGCAGTACTTC
D: -; J: TRBJ1-2; size: -; V: TRBV29-1; CDR3: CSVTSQRGSYGYTF; DNA: TGCAGCGTTACCTCACAGAGGGGCTCCTATGGCTACACCTTC
D: -; J: TRBJ2-5; size: -; V: TRBV2; CDR3: CASRWRETQYF; DNA: TGTGCCAGCAGGTGGCGAGAGACCCAGTACTTC
D: -; J: TRBJ2-3; size: once; V: TRBV7-2; CDR3: CASSLVVGDTQYF; DNA: TGTGCCAGCAGCTTAGTTGTTGGAGATACGCAGTATTTT
D: TRBD2; J: TRBJ2-7; size: once; V: TRBV27; CDR3: CASSYGLAGGEQYF; DNA: TGTGCCAGCAGTTATGGACTAGCGGGAGGGGAGCAGTACTTC
D: -; J: TRBJ2-1; size: -; V: TRBV30; CDR3: CAWSVGVTSYNEQFF; DNA: TGTGCCTGGAGTGTTGGAGTCACGTCATACAATGAGCAGTTCTTC
D: -; J: TRBJ2-3; size: -; V: TRBV4-2; CDR3: CASAAGVDTQYF; DNA: TGTGCCAGCGCCGCCGGGGTGGATACGCAGTATTTT
D: TRBD1; J: TRBJ2-5; size: -; V: TRBV19; CDR3: CASSISAQGAQETQYF; DNA: TGTGCCAGTAGTATATCGGCTCAGGGGGCTCAAGAGACCCAGTACTTC
D: TRBD1; J: TRBJ2-7; size: -; V: TRBV9; CDR3: CASSAVQGAEQYF; DNA: TGTGCCAGCAGCGCCGTACAGGGGGCCGAGCAGTACTTC
D: -; J: TRBJ1-3; size: -; V: TRBV5-1; CDR3: CASSSLGTDSGNTIYF; DNA: TGCGCCAGCAGCTCACTCGGGACTGACTCTGGAAACACCATATATTTT
D: -; J: TRBJ1-4; size: -; V: TRBV5-1; CDR3: CASSLAGQDEKLFF; DNA: TGCGCCAGCAGCTTGGCTGGTCAGGACGAAAAACTGTTTTTT
D: TRBD2; J: TRBJ2-7; size: -; V: TRBV10-3; CDR3: CAISGGTSGGFYEQYF; DNA: TGTGCCATCAGTGGGGGGACTAGCGGGGGTTTTTACGAGCAGTACTTC